One sample yielded the 17 T cell receptor beta chains listed below, sequenced in a study of CD8+CD57+ T cells in acquired aplastic anemia. The patients chosen for sequencing had shown expansion of CD8+CD57+ cells (detected by flow cytometry). Genomic DNA served as template for TCR beta VDJ and CDR3 profiling. In TCRdb, the reads were re-called with MiXCR into one record per CDR3 protein. The sample includes about 180,000 distinct CDR3 sequences, roughly 50% of them seen just once. Sequenced material: sorted CD4+, CD8+, or CD8+CD57+ T cells (not recorded which) from PBMCs. Receptors originate from a human donor with aplastic anemia.

The chain combines TRBV6-2 or TRBV6-3 with TRBJ1-3; D remains ambiguous. The germline V and J ends were trimmed by 3 bases and 0 bases, with 15 bases remaining between them. This CDR3 region has 17 residues. Germline V CDR1 and CDR2: MNHEY, SVGEGT. This CDR3 is CASSYVLRESSGNTIYF. In nucleotides, the CDR3 is TGTGCCAGCAGTTATGTACTCCGTGAGAGCTCTGGAAACACCATATATTTT.

At least ten counts were recorded for this clonotype. The gene calls are TRBV7-9 and TRBJ1-6, with TRBD1 identical over 9 bases. The CDR3 is 15 amino acids. Losses at the gene ends were 5 bases for V and 9 bases for J; bases not matched to a gene: 8. Germline CDR1 reads SEHNR; CDR2 reads FQNEAQ (reference sequence). CDR3 DNA sequence: TGTGCCAGCAGCGCTGGGACAGGGTTAAGTTCACCCCTCCACTTT. Residues: CASSAGTGLSSPLHF.

The chain combines TRBV29-1 with TRBJ1-1, with D unresolved. Germline CDR1 reads SQVTM; CDR2 reads ANQGSEA. Trimming shortened V by 6 bases and J by 4 bases, and 9 bases separated the two germline ends. The CDR3 covers 11 residues. Here the CDR3 reads CSVLPGTEAFF. The CDR3 DNA sequence: TGCAGCGTGCTACCGGGCACTGAAGCTTTCTTT.

The V call is TRBV10-2, the J call TRBJ1-6; no clear D gene. V lost 8 bases and J 3 bases, leaving 11 bases between the germline ends. The CDR3 runs 14 residues. Germline-derived CDR1 and CDR2 are WSHSY and SAAADI. DNA of the CDR3: TGCGCCAGCCAAGATTCCAACTATAATTCACCCCTCCACTTT. This codes for CASQDSNYNSPLHF.

In this sample, this clonotype turned up many times. This chain links TRBV9 with TRBJ2-1; D remains ambiguous. V lost 4 bases, J lost 9 bases, and 20 bases lay in between. Germline CDR1 and CDR2: SGDLS and YYNGEE. The CDR3 is 15 amino acids. CDR3: CASSFSILTVSEQFF. CDR3 coding DNA: TGTGCCAGCAGCTTTTCGATTCTCACCGTAAGTGAGCAGTTCTTC.

The V gene is TRBV6-2 or TRBV6-3, the J gene TRBJ1-4; D not resolved. CDR1 and CDR2 from the germline V gene are MNHEY and SVGEGT. This CDR3 has 14 amino acids. Trimming shortened V by 6 bases and J by 8 bases, and 16 bases separated the two germline ends. The CDR3 sequence: CASSPTVAGEKLFF. CDR3 coding DNA: TGTGCCAGCAGCCCGACGGTCGCAGGCGAAAAACTGTTTTTT.

The chain carries TRBV24-1 and TRBJ2-2; the D gene is possibly TRBD1 (6 bases). The germline gives CDR1 KGHDR, CDR2 SFDVKD. Trimming took 6 bases from V and 6 from J, leaving 10 bases between them. The CDR3 is 13 amino acids. CDR3 amino acids: CATSTQGAGELFF. CDR3 DNA: TGTGCCACCAGTACACAGGGTGCCGGGGAGCTGTTTTTT.

In regard to this clonotype: One junction end disagrees with the germline gene, perhaps due to a read error. The rearrangement links TRBV5-6 to TRBJ1-1; unclear D gene. The germline V gene encodes CDR1 SGHDT and CDR2 YYEEEE. This CDR3 contains 12 residues. CDR3 DNA: TGTGCCAGCAGCTTCAGAGACACTGGAGCTTTCTTT. This encodes CASSFRDTGAFF.

The J gene is TRBJ2-2, the V gene TRBV6-5, with D possibly being TRBD2 (5 bases). This CDR3 contains 10 residues. V was trimmed by 8 bases and J by 7 bases, leaving 5 bases between them. Germline lookup yields CDR1 MNHEY and CDR2 SVGAGI. CDR3 in DNA: TGTGCCAGCGGAGGCGGGGAGCTGTTTTTT. Translation gives CASGGGELFF.

This clonotype was observed at least ten times. The rearrangement links TRBV5-4 to TRBJ1-3; D ambiguous. Trimming shortened V by 4 bases and J by 4 bases, and 9 bases separated the two germline ends. CDR1 is SGHNT and CDR2 is YYREEE in the germline V gene (reference sequence). The CDR3 is made up of 13 amino acids. The CDR3, as DNA: TGTGCCAGCAGCCCGGACCTGGGAAACACCATATATTTT. Translation gives CASSPDLGNTIYF.

This clonotype was counted a few times. V and J are TRBV2 and TRBJ1-1; D perhaps matches TRBD1 (5 bases). V was shortened by 10 bases and J by 1 base, with 13 bases between the two germline ends. CDR3 length: 13 residues. Germline CDR1 reads SNHLY; CDR2 reads FYNNEI. The CDR3: CATQQVTNTEAFF. The CDR3 bases are TGTGCCACGCAACAGGTTACGAACACTGAAGCTTTCTTT.

V and J are TRBV10-2 and TRBJ1-2; TRBD1 might be the D (6 bases). This CDR3 has 14 residues. V lost 3 bases to trimming and J lost 4 bases, with 12 bases between them. Germline CDR1 and CDR2: WSHSY and SAAADI. In DNA form, the CDR3 reads TGCGCCAGCAGTGAAGGGGGAGTAAGCTATGGCTACACCTTC. Translating gives CASSEGGVSYGYTF.

The sample holds many counts of this clonotype. The chain combines TRBV12-5 with TRBJ1-2; 8 positions agree with TRBD1. The CDR3 consists of 15 residues. V was clipped by 1 base and J by 7 bases; unmatched bases: 8. From germline, CDR1 is LGHNT and CDR2 FRNRAP. The CDR3 sequence: CASGLDGQGTRGYTF. The CDR3, as DNA: TGTGCTAGTGGTTTGGACGGACAGGGCACTCGTGGCTACACCTTC.

The table lists this clonotype with a few counts. The J gene is TRBJ2-3, the V gene TRBV3-1; 10 bases match TRBD2. Germline V lookup: CDR1 LGHDT, CDR2 YNNKEL (reference sequence). With V trimmed by 3 bases and J by 2 bases, 5 bases remained unmatched. CDR3 length: 16 residues. The CDR3 bases are TGTGCCAGCAGCCAGCCTAGCGGGGGTACCACAGATACGCAGTATTTT. Translated: CASSQPSGGTTDTQYF.

The rearrangement links TRBV10-3 to TRBJ2-5; 8 bases agree with TRBD2. The CDR3 runs to 15 residues. Germline lookup yields CDR1 ENHRY and CDR2 SYGVKD. The trim removed 4 bases at V and 3 bases at J, leaving 7 bases unmatched. The CDR3 coding sequence is TGTGCCATCAGTGCCCCGGGTAGCGGGGAAGAGACCCAGTACTTC. The encoded protein is CAISAPGSGEETQYF.

Worth noting for this clonotype: A much larger clone sits a single nucleotide away, making a read error possible. The chain carries TRBV6-1 and TRBJ1-2; tentative D call: TRBD1 (5 bases). The CDR3 sequence is 13 residues long. Per germline, CDR1 MNHNS and CDR2 SASEGT. Trimming took off 9 bases at V and 2 bases at J, with 13 bases between the two ends. CDR3 nucleotides: TGTGCCAGTGAGGTCGACAGCAACTATGGCTACACCTTC. Translating gives CASEVDSNYGYTF.

This clonotype appeared a single time. The gene calls are TRBV10-2 and TRBJ2-1, with TRBD2 matching over 13 bases. This CDR3 has 17 residues. The germline V gene has CDR1 WSHSY and CDR2 SAAADI. V shed 4 bases, J shed 8 bases, and the junction held 11 bases outside the gene matches. CDR3 bases: TGCGCCAGCAGTGTACTAGCGGGAGGGGTGTCTAGAGATGAGCAGTTCTTC. This encodes CASSVLAGGVSRDEQFF.